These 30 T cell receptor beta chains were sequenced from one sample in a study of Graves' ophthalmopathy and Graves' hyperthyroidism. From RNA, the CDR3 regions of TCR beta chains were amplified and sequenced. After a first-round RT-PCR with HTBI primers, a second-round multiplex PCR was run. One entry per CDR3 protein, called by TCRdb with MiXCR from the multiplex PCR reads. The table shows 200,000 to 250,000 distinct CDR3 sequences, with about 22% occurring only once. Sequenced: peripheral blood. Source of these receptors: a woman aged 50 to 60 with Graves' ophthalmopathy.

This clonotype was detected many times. For the CDR3, the DNA is TGTGCCAGCAGCTCCCCAATGTATTCGGGGACTAGCATATATGAGCAGTTCTTC. It is translated as CASSSPMYSGTSIYEQFF. This rearrangement joins TRBV13 to TRBJ2-1, with TRBD2 matching over 9 bases. This CDR3 has 18 residues. Germline values: CDR1 PRHDT, CDR2 FYEKMQ (reference sequence). The V segment lost 4 bases and the J segment 8 bases; nucleotides outside the gene matches: 18. Together with reference TRBV13 and TRBJ2-1, the CDR3 gives the full variable domain: AAGVIQSPRHLIKEKRETATLKCYPIPRHDTVYWYQQGPGQDPQFLISFYEKMQSDKGSIPDRFSAQQFSDYHSELNMSSLELGDSALYFCASSSPMYSGTSIYEQFFGPGTRLTVL.

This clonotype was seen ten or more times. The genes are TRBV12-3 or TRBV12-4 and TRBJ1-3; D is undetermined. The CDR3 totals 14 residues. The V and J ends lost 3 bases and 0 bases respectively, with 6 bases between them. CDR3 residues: CASSFRDSGNTIYF. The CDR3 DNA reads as TGTGCCAGCAGTTTCCGGGACTCTGGAAACACCATATATTTT.

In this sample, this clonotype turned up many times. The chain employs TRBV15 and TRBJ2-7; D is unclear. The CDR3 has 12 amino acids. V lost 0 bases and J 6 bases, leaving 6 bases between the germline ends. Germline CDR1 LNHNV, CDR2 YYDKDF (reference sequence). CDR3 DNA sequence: TGTGCCACCAGCAGAGATCTCTTCGAGCAGTACTTC. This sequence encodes CATSRDLFEQYF.

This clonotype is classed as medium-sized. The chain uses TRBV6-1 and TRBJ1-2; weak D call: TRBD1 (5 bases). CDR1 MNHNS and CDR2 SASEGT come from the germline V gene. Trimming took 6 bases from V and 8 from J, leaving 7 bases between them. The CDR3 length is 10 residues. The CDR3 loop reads CASRRGGYTF. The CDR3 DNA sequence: TGTGCCAGCAGGCGGGGGGGCTACACCTTC.

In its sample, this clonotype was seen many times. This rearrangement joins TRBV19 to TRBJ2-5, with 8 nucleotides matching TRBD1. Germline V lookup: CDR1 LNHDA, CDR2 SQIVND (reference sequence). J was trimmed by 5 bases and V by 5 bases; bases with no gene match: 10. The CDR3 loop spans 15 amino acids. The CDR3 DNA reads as TGTGCCAGTAGTCAGAACAGGGGGTATCGGGAGACCCAGTACTTC. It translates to CASSQNRGYRETQYF.

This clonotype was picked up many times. As DNA, the CDR3 is TGCGCCAGCAGCGACGGACAGGGGGCGCCCGGGGCCAACGTCCTGACTTTC. It is translated as CASSDGQGAPGANVLTF. V is TRBV4-1 and J is TRBJ2-6; 11 bases agree with TRBD1. The CDR3 consists of 17 residues. In germline, CDR1 is MGHRA, CDR2 YSYEKL. V gave up 5 bases and J gave up 4 bases; unmatched junction bases: 7.

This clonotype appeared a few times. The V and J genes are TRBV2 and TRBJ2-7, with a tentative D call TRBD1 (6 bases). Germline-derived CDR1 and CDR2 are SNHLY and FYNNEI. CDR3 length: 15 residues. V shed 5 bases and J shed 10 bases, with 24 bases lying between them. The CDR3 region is CASSPLQGTPLIQYF. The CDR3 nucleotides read TGTGCCAGCAGTCCTCTGCAAGGGACACCTTTGATACAGTACTTC.

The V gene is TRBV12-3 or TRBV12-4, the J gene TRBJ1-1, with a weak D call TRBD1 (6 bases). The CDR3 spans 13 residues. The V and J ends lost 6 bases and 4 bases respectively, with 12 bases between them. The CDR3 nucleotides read TGTGCCAGCAGGACCACAGGGTTCACTGAAGCTTTCTTT. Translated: CASRTTGFTEAFF.

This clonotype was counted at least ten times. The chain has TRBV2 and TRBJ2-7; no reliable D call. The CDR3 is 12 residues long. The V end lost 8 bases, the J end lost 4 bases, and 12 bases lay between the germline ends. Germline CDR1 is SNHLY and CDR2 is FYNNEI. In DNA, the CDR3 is TGTGCCAGCGGTATAAATTTGTACGAGCAGTACTTC. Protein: CASGINLYEQYF.

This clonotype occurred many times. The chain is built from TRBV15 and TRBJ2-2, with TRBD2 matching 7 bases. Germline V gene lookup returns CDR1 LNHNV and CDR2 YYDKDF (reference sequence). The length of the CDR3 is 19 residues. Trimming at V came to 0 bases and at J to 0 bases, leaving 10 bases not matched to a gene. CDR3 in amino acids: CATSRDEGRAGPNTGELFF. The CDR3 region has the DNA TGTGCCACCAGCAGAGATGAAGGAAGAGCGGGACCGAACACCGGGGAGCTGTTTTTT.

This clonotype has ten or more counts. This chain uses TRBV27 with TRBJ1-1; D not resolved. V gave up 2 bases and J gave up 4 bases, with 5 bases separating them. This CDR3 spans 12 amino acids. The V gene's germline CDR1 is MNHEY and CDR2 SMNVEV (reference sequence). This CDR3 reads CASSLDLTEAFF. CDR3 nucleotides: TGTGCCAGCAGTTTAGACCTCACTGAAGCTTTCTTT.

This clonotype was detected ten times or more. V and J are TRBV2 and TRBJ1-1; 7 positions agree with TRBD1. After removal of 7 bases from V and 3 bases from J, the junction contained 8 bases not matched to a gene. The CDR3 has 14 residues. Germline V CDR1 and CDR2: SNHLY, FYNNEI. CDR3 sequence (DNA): TGTGCCAGCAACCTTCAGGGGGACGACACTGAAGCTTTCTTT. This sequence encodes CASNLQGDDTEAFF.

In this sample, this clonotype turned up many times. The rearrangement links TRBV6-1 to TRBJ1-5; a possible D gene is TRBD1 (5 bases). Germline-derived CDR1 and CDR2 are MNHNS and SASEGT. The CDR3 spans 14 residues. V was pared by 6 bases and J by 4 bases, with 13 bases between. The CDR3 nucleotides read TGTGCCAGCAGGGGGTTTCCAGGGAATCAGCCCCAGCATTTT. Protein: CASRGFPGNQPQHF.

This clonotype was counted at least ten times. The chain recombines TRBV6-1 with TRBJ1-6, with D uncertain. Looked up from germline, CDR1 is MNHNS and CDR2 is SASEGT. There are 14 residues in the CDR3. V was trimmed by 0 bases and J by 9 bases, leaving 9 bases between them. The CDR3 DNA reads TGTGCCAGCAGTGAAGCGGTTCGGGTTTCACCCCTCCACTTT. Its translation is CASSEAVRVSPLHF.

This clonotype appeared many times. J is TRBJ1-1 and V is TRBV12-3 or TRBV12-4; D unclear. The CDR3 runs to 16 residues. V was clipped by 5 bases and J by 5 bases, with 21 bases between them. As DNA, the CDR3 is TGTGCCAGCAGTCCCGGAAAGGGTTTAGCGGAAACTGAAGCTTTCTTT. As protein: CASSPGKGLAETEAFF.

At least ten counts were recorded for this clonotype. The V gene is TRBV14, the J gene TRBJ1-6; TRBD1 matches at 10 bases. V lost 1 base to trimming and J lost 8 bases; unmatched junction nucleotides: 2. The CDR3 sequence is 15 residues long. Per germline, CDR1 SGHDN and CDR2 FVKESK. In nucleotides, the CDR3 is TGTGCCAGCAGCCAAGGGGGGACAGGGGATTCACCCCTCCACTTT. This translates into CASSQGGTGDSPLHF.

Here the CDR3 DNA reads TGTGCCAGCAGTACCTCGAGGGGGGGCACCGGGGAGCTGTTTTTT. Protein product: CASSTSRGGTGELFF. The V and J genes are TRBV6-5 and TRBJ2-2, with a possible D match to TRBD2 (7 bases). The CDR3 extends over 15 amino acids. Trimming pared 5 bases from V and 4 bases from J, leaving 14 bases between. In germline, CDR1 is MNHEY, CDR2 SVGAGI.

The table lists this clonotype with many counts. The CDR3 DNA is TGTGCCTGGACATCCGGGCTTATGAACACTGAAGCTTTCTTT. Its translation is CAWTSGLMNTEAFF. The chain uses TRBV30 and TRBJ1-1; D uncertain. This CDR3 is 14 amino acids long. Trimming cost V 4 bases and J 0 bases, with 12 bases left between them. Germline V lookup: CDR1 GTSNPN, CDR2 SVGIG (reference sequence).

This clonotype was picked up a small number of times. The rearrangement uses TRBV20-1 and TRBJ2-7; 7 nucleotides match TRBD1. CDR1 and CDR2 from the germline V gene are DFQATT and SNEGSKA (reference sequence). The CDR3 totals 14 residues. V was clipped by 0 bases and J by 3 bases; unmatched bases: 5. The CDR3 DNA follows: TGCAGTGCTAGAGACCCTGGGACAGACTACGAGCAGTACTTC. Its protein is CSARDPGTDYEQYF.

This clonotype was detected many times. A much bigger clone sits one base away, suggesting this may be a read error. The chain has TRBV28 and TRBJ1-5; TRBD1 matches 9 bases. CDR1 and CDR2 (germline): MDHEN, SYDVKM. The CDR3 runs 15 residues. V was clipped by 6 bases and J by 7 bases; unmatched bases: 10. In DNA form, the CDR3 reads TGTGCCAGCAGAGCTCCGGGACAGGGCCTCCAGCCCCAGCATTTT. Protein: CASRAPGQGLQPQHF. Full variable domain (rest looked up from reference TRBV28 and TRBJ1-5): DVKVTQSSRYLVKRTGEKVFLECVQDMDHENMFWYRQDPGLGLRLIYFSYDVKMKEKGDIPEGYSVSREKKERFSLILESASTNQTSMYLCASRAPGQGLQPQHFGDGTRLSIL.

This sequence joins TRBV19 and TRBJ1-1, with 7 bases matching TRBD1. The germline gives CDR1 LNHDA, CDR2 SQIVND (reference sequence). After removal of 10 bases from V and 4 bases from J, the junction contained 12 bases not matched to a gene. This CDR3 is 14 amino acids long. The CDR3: CATAHRGRGTEAFF. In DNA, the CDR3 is TGTGCCACCGCCCACAGGGGCCGGGGCACTGAAGCTTTCTTT.

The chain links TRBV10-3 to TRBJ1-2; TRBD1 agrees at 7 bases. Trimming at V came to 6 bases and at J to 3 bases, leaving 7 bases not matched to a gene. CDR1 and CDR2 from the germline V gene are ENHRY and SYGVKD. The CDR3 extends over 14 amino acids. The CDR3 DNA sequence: TGTGCCATCAGCGCGACAGGGTACGACTATGGCTACACCTTC. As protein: CAISATGYDYGYTF.

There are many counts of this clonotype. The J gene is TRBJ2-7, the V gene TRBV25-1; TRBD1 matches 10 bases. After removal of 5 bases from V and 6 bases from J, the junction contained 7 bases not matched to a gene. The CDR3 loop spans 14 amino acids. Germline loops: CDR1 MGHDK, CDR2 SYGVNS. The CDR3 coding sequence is TGTGCCAGCAGTCCCCGACAGGGGGCGTCCGAGCAGTACTTC. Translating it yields CASSPRQGASEQYF.

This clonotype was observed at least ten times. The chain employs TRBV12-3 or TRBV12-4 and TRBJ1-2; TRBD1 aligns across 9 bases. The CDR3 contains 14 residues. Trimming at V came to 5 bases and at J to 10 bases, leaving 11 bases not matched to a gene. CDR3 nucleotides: TGTGCCAGCAGTCCAACAGGGGGCACAGGAGTCTACACCTTC. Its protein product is CASSPTGGTGVYTF.

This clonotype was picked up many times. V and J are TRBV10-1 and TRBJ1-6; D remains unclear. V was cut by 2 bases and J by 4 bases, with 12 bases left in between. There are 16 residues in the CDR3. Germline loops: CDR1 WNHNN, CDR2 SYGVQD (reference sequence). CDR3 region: CASSEPTLRYNSPLHF. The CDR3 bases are TGCGCCAGCAGTGAGCCCACCTTGCGGTATAATTCACCCCTCCACTTT.

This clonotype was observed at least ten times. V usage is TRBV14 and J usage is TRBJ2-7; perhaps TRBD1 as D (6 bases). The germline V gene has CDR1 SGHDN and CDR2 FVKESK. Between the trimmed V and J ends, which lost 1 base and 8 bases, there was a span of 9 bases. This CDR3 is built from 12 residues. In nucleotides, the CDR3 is TGTGCCAGCAGCCAAGTTAGGGGGAAGCAGTACTTC. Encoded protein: CASSQVRGKQYF.

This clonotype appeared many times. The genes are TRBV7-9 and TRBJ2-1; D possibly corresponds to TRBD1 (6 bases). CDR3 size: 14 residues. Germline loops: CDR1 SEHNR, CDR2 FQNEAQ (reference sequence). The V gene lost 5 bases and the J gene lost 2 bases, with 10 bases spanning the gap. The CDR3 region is CASSQTGAYNEQFF. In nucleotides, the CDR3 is TGTGCCAGCAGCCAGACAGGCGCCTACAATGAGCAGTTCTTC.

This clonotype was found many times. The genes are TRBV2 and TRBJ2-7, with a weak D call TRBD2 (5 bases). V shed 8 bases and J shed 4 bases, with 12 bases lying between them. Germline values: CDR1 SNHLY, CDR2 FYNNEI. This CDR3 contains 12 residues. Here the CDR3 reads CASRRGLYEQYF. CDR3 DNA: TGTGCCAGCCGCCGGGGTCTTTACGAGCAGTACTTC.

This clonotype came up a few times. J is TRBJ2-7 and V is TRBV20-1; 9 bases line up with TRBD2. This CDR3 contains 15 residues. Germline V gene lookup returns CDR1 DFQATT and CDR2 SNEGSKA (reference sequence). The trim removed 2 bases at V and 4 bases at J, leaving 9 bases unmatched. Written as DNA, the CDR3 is TGCAGTGCTAGAAAGCCTTTAAGCGGGAGGTACGAGCAGTACTTC. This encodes CSARKPLSGRYEQYF.

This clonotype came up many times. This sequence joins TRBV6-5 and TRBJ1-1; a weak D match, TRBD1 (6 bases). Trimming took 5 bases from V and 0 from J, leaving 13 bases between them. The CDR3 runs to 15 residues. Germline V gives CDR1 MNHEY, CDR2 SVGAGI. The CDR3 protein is CASSPQGRVNTEAFF. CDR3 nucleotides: TGTGCCAGCAGTCCCCAGGGGAGGGTGAACACTGAAGCTTTCTTT.